These 20 T cell receptor beta chains were sequenced from one sample in a study of blood T cell repertoires in COVID-19. Method: immunoSEQ multiplex PCR; TCRdb's copy keeps in-frame clones and lacks some. Here the sample spans approximately 150,000 clones, about 87% being singletons. Sequences were obtained from peripheral blood. Receptors were obtained from a man aged 50 to 59 who had recovered from COVID-19.

This clone was seen only once. Other DNA sequences from this sample encode an identical CDR3 as well. This rearrangement joins TRBV11-3 to TRBJ1-3; a weak D match, TRBD1 (5 bases). Trimming left V 5 bases short and J 1 base short, with 9 bases between. This CDR3 contains 14 residues. Germline loops: CDR1 SGHNT, CDR2 YENEEA. The CDR3 DNA reads as TGTGCCAGCAGCCTCGGGGGGTCTGGAAACACCATATATTTT. Its protein is CASSLGGSGNTIYF.

This sequence joins TRBV7-8 and TRBJ1-3; TRBD1 matches at 8 bases. CDR1 and CDR2 (germline): SGHVS, FQNEAQ. This CDR3 is 13 amino acids long. Germline trimming cut 5 bases from V and 8 bases from J; bases unmatched to any gene: 5. The DNA for the CDR3 is TGTGCCAGCAGCGGACAGGGATTCCACACCATATATTTT. Protein product: CASSGQGFHTIYF.

This clone came up many times. The chain employs TRBV5-1 and TRBJ1-6; 9 bases match TRBD1. The CDR3 covers 16 residues. Germline trimming cut 4 bases from V and 6 bases from J; bases unmatched to any gene: 8. Germline assignment: CDR1 SGHRS and CDR2 YFSETQ. The CDR3 nucleotides read TGCGCCAGCAGCACGGGACAGGGAGGAAGTAATTCACCCCTCCACTTT. Its protein product is CASSTGQGGSNSPLHF. The whole variable domain, filled in from reference TRBV5-1 and TRBJ1-6, reads KAGVTQTPRYLIKTRGQQVTLSCSPISGHRSVSWYQQTPGQGLQFLFEYFSETQRNKGNFPGRFSGRQFSNSRSEMNVSTLELGDSALYLCASSTGQGGSNSPLHFGNGTRLTVT.

The V call is TRBV18, the J call TRBJ1-1, with a weak D call TRBD1 (6 bases). V lost 2 bases, J lost 4 bases, and 14 bases lay in between. CDR1 is KGHSH, CDR2 LQKENI, per germline. This CDR3 contains 15 residues. In DNA, the CDR3 is TGTGCCAGCTCACCAGACAGGTCTGGTTCCACTGAAGCTTTCTTT. It encodes CASSPDRSGSTEAFF.

V usage is TRBV20-1 and J usage is TRBJ1-2; D might be TRBD1 (6 bases). The V gene's germline CDR1 is DFQATT and CDR2 SNEGSKA (reference sequence). The CDR3 totals 14 residues. V shed 4 bases and J shed 7 bases, with 19 bases lying between them. The CDR3 spells CSAIEPTGARGYTF. CDR3 nucleotide sequence: TGCAGTGCTATTGAACCGACAGGCGCGCGTGGCTACACCTTC.

This rearrangement joins TRBV11-2 to TRBJ2-3, with 9 bases that match TRBD2. With 2 bases clipped from V and 4 bases from J, the junction kept 7 bases outside the gene matches. The CDR3 length is 16 residues. Germline lookup yields CDR1 SGHAT and CDR2 FQNNGV. CDR3 coding DNA: TGTGCCAGCAGCTTATCGTCGCGGGGGGGCGCAGATACGCAGTATTTT. This sequence encodes CASSLSSRGGADTQYF.

The rearrangement links TRBV19 to TRBJ1-5; 9 nucleotides align to TRBD1. The junction had 4 bases not matched to a gene; V was cut back by 3 bases and J by 4 bases. The length of the CDR3 is 15 residues. CDR1 and CDR2 (germline): LNHDA, SQIVND (reference sequence). The CDR3 loop reads CASSMLDRGNQPQHF. The DNA of the CDR3 is TGTGCCAGTAGTATGTTGGACAGGGGAAATCAGCCCCAGCATTTT.

CDR3 coding DNA: TGTGCCAGACGGGACAGAGAAAATTCAAGTTCACCCCTCCACTTT. It encodes CARRDRENSSSPLHF. The chain joins TRBV6-5 to TRBJ1-6; 7 nucleotides agree with TRBD1. V lost 9 bases and J lost 9; bases outside the gene matches: 14. The V gene's germline CDR1 is MNHEY and CDR2 SVGAGI. The CDR3 loop spans 15 amino acids.

This chain connects TRBV2 to TRBJ2-3; 8 nucleotides match TRBD1. This CDR3 contains 16 residues. From germline, CDR1 is SNHLY and CDR2 FYNNEI. J lost 2 bases, V lost 6 bases, and 10 bases had no gene match. The CDR3 DNA reads TGTGCCAGCAGAACTGGACAGGGATGGGACACAGATACGCAGTATTTT. Amino acid sequence: CASRTGQGWDTDTQYF.

This sequence joins TRBV3-1 (or the pseudogene TRBV3-2) and TRBJ1-6; D is ambiguous. Germline V lookup: CDR1 LGHDT, CDR2 YNNKEL (reference sequence). The CDR3 has 15 amino acids. The V and J ends lost 0 bases and 10 bases respectively, with 13 bases between them. The CDR3 is CASSQDRVLGSPLHF. The CDR3 bases are TGTGCCAGCAGCCAAGACAGAGTCCTAGGATCACCCCTCCACTTT.

This sequence joins TRBV18 and TRBJ1-2, with D perhaps matching TRBD1 (5 bases). This CDR3 is 13 amino acids long. The V end was cut by 5 bases, the J end by 0 bases, with 7 bases between. Germline CDR1 KGHSH, CDR2 LQKENI. CDR3 region: CASSSDTNYGYTF. CDR3 nucleotide sequence: TGTGCCAGCTCATCGGACACTAACTATGGCTACACCTTC.

This sequence joins TRBV5-1 and TRBJ2-1; 15 bases line up with TRBD2. The CDR3 has 16 residues. V trimming: 3 bases; J trimming: 3 bases; junction bases outside the gene matches: 1. Germline V gene sequence: CDR1 SGHRS, CDR2 YFSETQ. The CDR3: CASSWGLAGGYNEQFF. The CDR3 nucleotides read TGCGCCAGCAGCTGGGGACTAGCGGGGGGCTACAATGAGCAGTTCTTC. The entire variable domain, with the rest obtained from reference TRBV5-1 and TRBJ2-1, is as follows: KAGVTQTPRYLIKTRGQQVTLSCSPISGHRSVSWYQQTPGQGLQFLFEYFSETQRNKGNFPGRFSGRQFSNSRSEMNVSTLELGDSALYLCASSWGLAGGYNEQFFGPGTRLTVL.

This clone was counted a single time. V gene TRBV11-2 combines with J gene TRBJ1-4, with D perhaps TRBD1 (5 bases). Per the germline V gene, CDR1 is SGHAT and CDR2 is FQNNGV. Trimming shortened V by 1 base and J by 0 bases, and 15 bases separated the two germline ends. The CDR3 is 18 amino acids. The CDR3 region is CASSLGRPGGATNEKLFF. CDR3 DNA sequence: TGTGCCAGCAGCTTAGGACGTCCCGGGGGTGCAACTAATGAAAAACTGTTTTTT.

This clone has a handful of counts. This chain uses TRBV19 with TRBJ1-5, with 8 positions matching TRBD1. The CDR3 spans 18 residues. The V and J ends lost 11 bases and 3 bases, in that order; junction bases with no gene match: 21. Germline V gene lookup returns CDR1 LNHDA and CDR2 SQIVND (reference sequence). As DNA, the CDR3 is TGTGCCTCCTCTTCCGCAGGGGGCGGGCGAGCGCTCAATCAGCCCCAGCATTTT. It translates to CASSSAGGGRALNQPQHF.

Points on this clone: Its ends do not fully match the called genes, so a read error is possible. The V gene is TRBV7-7, the J gene TRBJ2-2, with 9 bases aligning to TRBD1. Per germline, CDR1 SSHAT and CDR2 FNYEAQ (reference sequence). This CDR3 comprises 16 residues. The CDR3 sequence: CASSLGTGPSTGELFF. The DNA for the CDR3 is TGTGCTAGCAGCTTAGGGACAGGGCCTAGCACCGGGGAGCTGTTTTTT.

This clone was observed a handful of times. The chain has TRBV9 and TRBJ1-1, with D maybe TRBD1 (6 bases). The germline V gene has CDR1 SGDLS and CDR2 YYNGEE. With 3 bases removed from V and 7 bases from J, the gap between germline ends came to 13 bases. The CDR3 length is 13 residues. The CDR3, as DNA: TGTGCCAGCAGCGGGAGCGACAGGAATGAAGCTTTCTTT. Translated, it gives CASSGSDRNEAFF.

The V and J genes are TRBV27 and TRBJ2-5; no definite D call. Germline V gives CDR1 MNHEY, CDR2 SMNVEV (reference sequence). V was pared by 3 bases and J by 4 bases, with 9 bases between. This CDR3 has 13 amino acids. The chain's CDR3 is CASSLQVGETQYF. The CDR3 nucleotides read TGTGCCAGCAGTTTGCAGGTTGGAGAGACCCAGTACTTC.

The CDR3 sequence is CASSQGHNYEQYF. CDR3 in DNA: TGTGCCAGCAGCCAAGGACACAACTACGAGCAGTACTTC. The chain combines TRBV3-1 (or the pseudogene TRBV3-2) with TRBJ2-7; no firm D call. This CDR3 has 13 residues. The V end lost 1 base, the J end lost 3 bases, and 7 bases lay between the germline ends. Germline-derived CDR1 and CDR2 are LGHDT and YNNKEL (reference sequence).

V is TRBV19 and J is TRBJ1-1; the match to TRBD1 covers 9 bases. Germline loops: CDR1 LNHDA, CDR2 SQIVND (reference sequence). This CDR3 comprises 15 residues. The V and J ends lost 5 bases and 4 bases, in that order; junction bases with no gene match: 8. The CDR3 DNA is TGTGCCAGTAGTGTACAGGGGGCGCTGGGCACTGAAGCTTTCTTT. Amino acids: CASSVQGALGTEAFF. The whole variable domain, filled in from reference TRBV19 and TRBJ1-1, reads DGGITQSPKYLFRKEGQNVTLSCEQNLNHDAMYWYRQDPGQGLRLIYYSQIVNDFQKGDIAEGYSVSREKKESFPLTVTSAQKNPTAFYLCASSVQGALGTEAFFGQGTRLTVV.

The genes are TRBV19 and TRBJ1-1, with 11 bases identical to TRBD1. This CDR3 spans 15 amino acids. The germline V gene has CDR1 LNHDA and CDR2 SQIVND (reference sequence). Losses at the gene ends were 7 bases for V and 3 bases for J; bases not matched to a gene: 7. DNA of the CDR3: TGTGCCAGTACCAGGACAGGGGGCGCTCACACTGAAGCTTTCTTT. Protein sequence: CASTRTGGAHTEAFF.